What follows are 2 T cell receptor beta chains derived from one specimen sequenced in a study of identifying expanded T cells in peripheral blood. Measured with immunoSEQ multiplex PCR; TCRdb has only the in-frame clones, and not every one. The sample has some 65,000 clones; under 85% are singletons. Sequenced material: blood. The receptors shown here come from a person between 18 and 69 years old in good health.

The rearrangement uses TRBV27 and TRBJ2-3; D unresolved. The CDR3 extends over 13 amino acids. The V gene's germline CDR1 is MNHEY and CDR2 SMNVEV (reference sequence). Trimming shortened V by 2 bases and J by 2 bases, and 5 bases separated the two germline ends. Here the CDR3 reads CASSLGVTDTQYF. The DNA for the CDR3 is TGTGCCAGCAGTTTAGGGGTCACAGATACGCAGTATTTT.

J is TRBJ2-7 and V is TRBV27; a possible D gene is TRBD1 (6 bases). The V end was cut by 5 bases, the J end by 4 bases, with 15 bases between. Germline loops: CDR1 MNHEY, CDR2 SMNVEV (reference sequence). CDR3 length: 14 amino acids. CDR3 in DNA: TGTGCCAGCAGTATCAGGGGTTGGGGTTACGAGCAGTACTTC. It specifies CASSIRGWGYEQYF.